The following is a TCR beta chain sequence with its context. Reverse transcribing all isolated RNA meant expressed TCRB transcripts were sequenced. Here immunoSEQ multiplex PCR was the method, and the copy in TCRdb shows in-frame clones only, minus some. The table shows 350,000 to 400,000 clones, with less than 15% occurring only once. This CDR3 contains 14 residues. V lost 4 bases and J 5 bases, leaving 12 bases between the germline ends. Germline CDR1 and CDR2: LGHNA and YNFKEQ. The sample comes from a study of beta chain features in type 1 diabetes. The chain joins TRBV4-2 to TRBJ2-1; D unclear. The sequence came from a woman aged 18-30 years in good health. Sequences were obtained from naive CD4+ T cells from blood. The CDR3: CASSLAGENNEQFF. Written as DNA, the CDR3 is TGTGCCAGCAGCCTAGCCGGCGAGAACAATGAGCAGTTCTTC.